This TCR beta chain was identified during a study of beta chain features in type 1 diabetes. Staining for CD45RO/CCR7/CD25/CD127/CD95/CD27 allowed sorting of CD4+ naive, central memory, regulatory and stem cell-like memory cells. The CDR3 loop spans 13 amino acids. Germline values: CDR1 LGHNA, CDR2 YNFKEQ. V dropped 2 bases and J dropped 4 bases, with 7 bases sitting between them. Study-wide results and limits: The study found moderately but significantly shorter TCRB CDR3s in all four CD4+ subsets of Type 1 diabetes patients.

A word on this clone: As yet, its antigen is unknown.

As every portion of the isolated RNA was reverse transcribed, the sequencing read expressed TCRB transcripts. Samples of naive, central memory and regulatory T cells yielded a mean of around 3.7 million reads. Generated by immunoSEQ multiplex PCR, the TCRdb table keeps only in-frame clones and is missing some. This sample yields some 640,000 clones, of which more than 12% are seen a single time; around 0.04% belongs to the top ten. This chain joins TRBV4-2 and TRBJ2-3; no clear D gene. This TCR derives from a man aged 18 to 30 with type 1 diabetes. Sequencing input: naive CD4+ T cells from blood. CDR3 sequence reads: CASSQNGPDTQYF. In DNA, the CDR3 is TGTGCCAGCAGCCAAAACGGGCCAGATACGCAGTATTTT.